The 18 T cell receptor beta chains presented below share a single source sample, sequenced in a study of cytomegalovirus exposure and HLA in healthy donors. The PCR contained 60 Vbeta and 13 Jbeta primers. The method was immunoSEQ multiplex PCR; TCRdb's version includes in-frame clones alone and lacks a portion of them. The data contain more than 150,000 clones, approximately 83% of them singletons. Sequencing was performed on PBMCs. These receptors were collected from a young man in good health and CMV-seropositive.

Concerning this clone: One junction end does not reproduce the germline sequence, and a read error may be involved. The V gene is TRBV7-7, the J gene TRBJ2-3, with 13 bases matching TRBD2. Per the germline V gene, CDR1 is SSHAT and CDR2 is FNYEAQ (reference sequence). The CDR3 spans 19 residues. The CDR3 is CASSLGGLAGRGKLDTQYF. CDR3 coding DNA: TGTGCTAGCAGCTTAGGGGGACTAGCGGGGAGAGGTAAGTTAGATACGCAGTATTTT.

This clone was observed a few times. This chain connects TRBV18 to TRBJ1-1; D remains unclear. CDR3 size: 14 residues. Germline-derived CDR1 and CDR2 are KGHSH and LQKENI. With 6 bases removed from V and 4 bases from J, the gap between germline ends came to 15 bases. The CDR3 sequence is CASSPRRASTEAFF. The CDR3 nucleotides read TGTGCCAGCTCCCCGCGGAGAGCTAGCACTGAAGCTTTCTTT.

The CDR3 coding sequence is TGTGCCAGCAGCGTAGATCTAGCGGGGGGTCTCACAGATACGCAGTATTTT. Translated: CASSVDLAGGLTDTQYF. The chain is built from TRBV9 and TRBJ2-3; 11 nucleotides match TRBD2. Germline V gene data show CDR1 as SGDLS and CDR2 as YYNGEE. V trimming: 0 bases; J trimming: 2 bases; junction bases outside the gene matches: 5. There are 17 residues in the CDR3.

The V gene is TRBV13, the J gene TRBJ2-3; 9 nucleotides align to TRBD1. The V gene end was trimmed by 5 bases and the J gene end by 0 bases; junction bases not matched to a gene: 0. The germline V gene encodes CDR1 PRHDT and CDR2 FYEKMQ (reference sequence). The CDR3 spans 14 residues. CDR3 nucleotides: TGTGCCAGCAGCGACAGGGGGAGCACAGATACGCAGTATTTT. It is translated as CASSDRGSTDTQYF. Combining the CDR3 with reference TRBV13 and TRBJ2-3 gives the whole variable domain AAGVIQSPRHLIKEKRETATLKCYPIPRHDTVYWYQQGPGQDPQFLISFYEKMQSDKGSIPDRFSAQQFSDYHSELNMSSLELGDSALYFCASSDRGSTDTQYFGPGTRLTVL.

The chain couples TRBV29-1 to TRBJ1-2; D is possibly TRBD1 (6 bases). Germline-derived CDR1 and CDR2 are SQVTM and ANQGSEA. V was trimmed by 4 bases and J by 4 bases, leaving 16 bases between them. The CDR3 runs 14 residues. The CDR3 loop reads CSVVWVGGFYGYTF. DNA for the CDR3: TGCAGCGTTGTCTGGGTAGGGGGTTTCTATGGCTACACCTTC.

The V gene is TRBV9, the J gene TRBJ1-4; possibly TRBD1 for D (6 bases). The CDR3 covers 15 residues. Germline assignment: CDR1 SGDLS and CDR2 YYNGEE. V was clipped by 2 bases and J by 6 bases, with 14 bases between them. DNA for the CDR3: TGTGCCAGCAGCGTCGCGACAGGACGACATGAAAAACTGTTTTTT. It yields the protein CASSVATGRHEKLFF.

The genes are TRBV7-2 and TRBJ2-2, with D unresolved. V was cut by 1 base and J by 0 bases, with 18 bases left in between. CDR1 SGHTA and CDR2 FQGNSA come from the germline V gene. This CDR3 region has 19 residues. In DNA, the CDR3 is TGTGCCAGCAGCTTAGTATCTCAGAGTAGCTCGGCGAACACCGGGGAGCTGTTTTTT. Amino acids: CASSLVSQSSSANTGELFF.

The rearrangement joins TRBV29-1 to TRBJ2-7; D unclear. This CDR3 has 12 amino acids. V lost 1 base to trimming and J lost 2 bases, with 6 bases between them. The V gene's germline CDR1 is SQVTM and CDR2 ANQGSEA. The CDR3 nucleotides read TGCAGCGTTGAAGGCAGTGCCTACGAGCAGTACTTC. Translated, it gives CSVEGSAYEQYF.

V is TRBV7-2 and J is TRBJ1-6; unclear D gene. CDR3 length: 13 residues. CDR1 is SGHTA and CDR2 is FQGNSA in the germline V gene. V lost 5 bases and J 3 bases, leaving 5 bases between the germline ends. CDR3 loop: CASSADYNSPLHF. The CDR3 nucleotides read TGTGCCAGCAGCGCGGACTATAATTCACCCCTCCACTTT. Combining the CDR3 with reference TRBV7-2 and TRBJ1-6 gives the whole variable domain GAGVSQSPSNKVTEKGKDVELRCDPISGHTALYWYRQSLGQGLEFLIYFQGNSAPDKSGLPSDRFSAERTGGSVSTLTIQRTQQEDSAVYLCASSADYNSPLHFGNGTRLTVT.

This sequence joins TRBV15 and TRBJ1-4, with a possible D match to TRBD1 (5 bases). Trimming stripped 1 base from V and 6 bases from J, with 12 bases between. The length of the CDR3 is 15 residues. Germline V gene data show CDR1 as LNHNV and CDR2 as YYDKDF (reference sequence). The CDR3 DNA reads as TGTGCCACCAGCAGAGCGAGGGGAGGGTATGAAAAACTGTTTTTT. Amino acids: CATSRARGGYEKLFF.

The chain couples TRBV27 to TRBJ2-1; D might be TRBD2 (6 bases). V was shortened by 5 bases and J by 0 bases, with 11 bases between the two germline ends. The germline V gene encodes CDR1 MNHEY and CDR2 SMNVEV (reference sequence). The CDR3 length is 15 residues. CDR3 in DNA: TGTGCCAGCAGTGAGCGGGCAAACTCCTACAATGAGCAGTTCTTC. Translated, it gives CASSERANSYNEQFF.

This clone has a handful of counts. This rearrangement joins TRBV7-9 to TRBJ2-1, with a possible D match to TRBD1 (6 bases). This CDR3 has 13 residues. The V gene's germline CDR1 is SEHNR and CDR2 FQNEAQ (reference sequence). V lost 1 base, J lost 7 bases, and 8 bases lay in between. CDR3 amino acids: CASSLGGQNEQFF. DNA of the CDR3: TGTGCCAGCAGCTTAGGGGGGCAGAATGAGCAGTTCTTC.

This clone was observed a single time. The V and J genes are TRBV7-6 and TRBJ2-7; TRBD1 aligns across 9 bases. The CDR3 runs 15 residues. Germline values: CDR1 SGHVS, CDR2 FNYEAQ. Trimming removed 4 bases from V and 3 bases from J; junction bases left unmatched: 7. Here the CDR3 DNA reads TGTGCCAGCAGCTCCCCGGGACAGGGACTCTACGAGCAGTACTTC. Amino acids: CASSSPGQGLYEQYF.

V and J are TRBV5-1 and TRBJ2-7, with a weak D call TRBD1 (5 bases). Germline-derived CDR1 and CDR2 are SGHRS and YFSETQ. The CDR3 length is 12 residues. The germline V and J ends were trimmed by 0 bases and 5 bases, with 6 bases remaining between them. DNA of the CDR3: TGCGCCAGCAGCTTGGAAGGGGACGAGCAGTACTTC. It yields the protein CASSLEGDEQYF.

The chain uses TRBV5-4 and TRBJ2-2; 9 positions agree with TRBD1. V shed 4 bases and J 4 bases; nucleotides not matched to a gene: 8. Germline CDR1 is SGHNT and CDR2 is YYREEE (reference sequence). The length of the CDR3 is 16 residues. This chain's CDR3 is CASSEWTGAVTGELFF. Written as DNA, the CDR3 is TGTGCCAGCAGCGAATGGACAGGGGCGGTCACCGGGGAGCTGTTTTTT.

This clone was seen a few times. This rearrangement joins TRBV11-2 to TRBJ2-3; tentative D call: TRBD1 (7 bases). This CDR3 region has 17 residues. Germline V gives CDR1 SGHAT, CDR2 FQNNGV. The V gene lost 7 bases and the J gene lost 0 bases, with 20 bases spanning the gap. CDR3 region: CASNQGGFLSSTDTQYF. DNA of the CDR3: TGTGCCAGCAACCAGGGGGGTTTTTTATCTAGCACAGATACGCAGTATTTT. The full variable domain, completed using reference TRBV11-2 and TRBJ2-3, is EAGVAQSPRYKIIEKRQSVAFWCNPISGHATLYWYQQILGQGPKLLIQFQNNGVVDDSQLPKDRFSAERLKGVDSTLKIQPAKLEDSAVYLCASNQGGFLSSTDTQYFGPGTRLTVL.

The chain joins TRBV18 to TRBJ1-3; no clear D. CDR1 is KGHSH, CDR2 LQKENI, per germline. The CDR3 length is 16 residues. V shed 3 bases and J shed 1 base, with 13 bases lying between them. CDR3 sequence: CASSPLTRQSGNTIYF. As DNA, the CDR3 is TGTGCCAGCTCACCCCTGACCCGACAATCTGGAAACACCATATATTTT. Variable domain in full (rest from reference TRBV18 and TRBJ1-3): NAGVMQNPRHLVRRRGQEARLRCSPMKGHSHVYWYRQLPEEGLKFMVYLQKENIIDESGMPKERFSAEFPKEGPSILRIQQVVRGDSAAYFCASSPLTRQSGNTIYFGEGSWLTVV.

This clone was counted only a few times. The chain joins TRBV21-1 to TRBJ1-1; the D segment call TRBD1 is taken from the table without a DNA check. TRBV21-1 is reported as a pseudogene. The CDR3 length is 13 residues. For the CDR3, the DNA is TGTGCCAGCAGCAAATCGGCAGGGGGTGAAGCTTTCTTT. Amino acid sequence: CASSKSAGGEAFF.